One and the same sample provided the 27 T cell receptor beta chains below, sequenced in a study of cytomegalovirus exposure and HLA in healthy donors. TCRdb's copy holds only in-frame clones and misses some; the assay was immunoSEQ multiplex PCR. The table shows around 190,000 clones, with around nine tenths occurring only once. Sequenced: PBMCs. Receptors originate from a man aged 30 to 39 in good health and CMV-seropositive.

The V gene is TRBV28, the J gene TRBJ2-7, with 7 bases matching TRBD1. Germline lookup yields CDR1 MDHEN and CDR2 SYDVKM. With 5 bases clipped from V and 3 bases from J, the junction kept 13 bases outside the gene matches. The CDR3 has 16 residues. The CDR3: CASSLGQAVGIYEQYF. In DNA form, the CDR3 reads TGTGCCAGCAGTCTTGGACAGGCGGTGGGAATCTACGAGCAGTACTTC.

The chain couples TRBV7-2 to TRBJ2-3, with 11 bases fitting TRBD2. This CDR3 is built from 17 residues. Germline-derived CDR1 and CDR2 are SGHTA and FQGNSA. J lost 5 bases, V lost 1 base, and 8 bases had no gene match. This CDR3 is CASSLVGSGLAGDTQYF. The CDR3 region has the DNA TGTGCCAGCAGCTTAGTTGGTTCTGGACTAGCGGGAGATACGCAGTATTTT.

This sequence joins TRBV29-1 and TRBJ2-3, with 8 bases matching TRBD2. The ends lost 6 bases at V and 5 bases at J; junction bases unmatched: 10. The CDR3 is 14 residues long. CDR1 is SQVTM, CDR2 ANQGSEA, per germline. CDR3 region: CSVGGAGGIDTQYF. CDR3 in DNA: TGCAGCGTCGGCGGGGCGGGAGGCATAGATACGCAGTATTTT.

The rearrangement uses TRBV5-8 and TRBJ1-4, with TRBD1 matching over 9 bases. V gave up 5 bases and J gave up 5 bases; unmatched junction bases: 7. Germline CDR1 reads SGHTS; CDR2 reads YDEGEE. This CDR3 spans 15 amino acids. This CDR3 reads CASSHTGTGNEKLFF. CDR3 bases: TGTGCCAGCAGTCACACCGGGACAGGGAATGAAAAACTGTTTTTT.

The CDR3 DNA sequence: TGTGCTAGTGGTTTGGAAACAGGGGGTAATTCACCCCTCCACTTT. This gives the protein CASGLETGGNSPLHF. V usage is TRBV12-5 and J usage is TRBJ1-6, with TRBD1 matching over 8 bases. V lost 1 base to trimming and J lost 6 bases; unmatched junction nucleotides: 2. This CDR3 contains 15 residues. CDR1 LGHNT and CDR2 FRNRAP come from the germline V gene. Full variable domain (outside the CDR3, taken from reference TRBV12-5 and TRBJ1-6): DARVTQTPRHKVTEMGQEVTMRCQPILGHNTVFWYRQTMMQGLELLAYFRNRAPLDDSGMPKDRFSAEMPDATLATLKIQPSEPRDSAVYFCASGLETGGNSPLHFGNGTRLTVT.

This chain links TRBV9 with TRBJ1-5, with a possible D match to TRBD1 (6 bases). The CDR3 spans 15 residues. The V end was cut by 3 bases, the J end by 4 bases, with 14 bases between. CDR1 and CDR2 (germline): SGDLS, YYNGEE. CDR3 region: CASSAEGVGNQPQHF. The CDR3 coding sequence is TGTGCCAGCAGCGCCGAGGGGGTCGGGAATCAGCCCCAGCATTTT.

This chain uses TRBV2 with TRBJ2-2; 14 bases agree with TRBD2. This CDR3 contains 17 residues. V shed 10 bases, J shed 2 bases, and the junction held 9 bases outside the gene matches. Germline-derived CDR1 and CDR2 are SNHLY and FYNNEI. The CDR3 DNA reads TGTGCCAAAGCGACTAGCGGGGGGGTTTCTAACACCGGGGAGCTGTTTTTT. Encoded protein: CAKATSGGVSNTGELFF. Supplemented by reference TRBV2 and TRBJ2-2, the full variable domain reads EPEVTQTPSHQVTQMGQEVILRCVPISNHLYFYWYRQILGQKVEFLVSFYNNEISEKSEIFDDQFSVERPDGSNFTLKIRSTKLEDSAMYFCAKATSGGVSNTGELFFGEGSRLTVL.

The chain carries TRBV7-9 and TRBJ2-2, with a weak D call TRBD2 (6 bases). The CDR3 is made up of 15 amino acids. V was cut by 5 bases and J by 5 bases, with 15 bases left in between. Germline assignment: CDR1 SEHNR and CDR2 FQNEAQ (reference sequence). The CDR3 coding sequence is TGTGCCAGCAGCCAAGGTGCTAGCGAGACCGGGGAGCTGTTTTTT. Encoded protein: CASSQGASETGELFF.

The J gene is TRBJ2-5, the V gene TRBV4-3, with D perhaps being TRBD1 or TRBD2 (6 bases each). The V end lost 4 bases, the J end lost 5 bases, and 17 bases lay between the germline ends. The CDR3 covers 15 residues. CDR1 and CDR2 (germline): LGHNA, YSLEER. DNA of the CDR3: TGCGCCAGCAGCCTAGGAGGGGGACCGCGGGAGACCCAGTACTTC. Translated, it gives CASSLGGGPRETQYF.

The CDR3 loop is CASSPAGRSSYEQYF. CDR3 nucleotide sequence: TGTGCCAGCAGCCCAGCGGGGAGAAGCTCCTACGAGCAGTACTTC. V and J are TRBV7-2 and TRBJ2-7; 7 bases align to TRBD2. Germline CDR1 is SGHTA and CDR2 is FQGNSA. The V gene end was trimmed by 5 bases and the J gene end by 0 bases; junction bases not matched to a gene: 7. The CDR3 contains 15 residues. The complete variable domain, with remaining parts taken from reference TRBV7-2 and TRBJ2-7, reads GAGVSQSPSNKVTEKGKDVELRCDPISGHTALYWYRQSLGQGLEFLIYFQGNSAPDKSGLPSDRFSAERTGGSVSTLTIQRTQQEDSAVYLCASSPAGRSSYEQYFGPGTRLTVT.

The chain combines TRBV9 with TRBJ2-1; no definite D call. Germline CDR1 is SGDLS and CDR2 is YYNGEE. V was shortened by 0 bases and J by 5 bases, with 3 bases between the two germline ends. The CDR3 is made up of 12 amino acids. CDR3 DNA: TGTGCCAGCAGCGTAGTTAACAATGAGCAGTTCTTC. Its translation: CASSVVNNEQFF.

The chain employs TRBV7-2 and TRBJ1-2, with a possible D match to TRBD1 (6 bases). V was pared by 8 bases and J by 6 bases, with 13 bases between. This CDR3 is built from 12 residues. The germline gives CDR1 SGHTA, CDR2 FQGNSA. CDR3 nucleotide sequence: TGTGCCAGCCACGGGGGGGCCAATGGCTACACCTTC. Encoded protein: CASHGGANGYTF.

The rearrangement links TRBV30 to TRBJ2-7; no clear D. Germline V gene data show CDR1 as GTSNPN and CDR2 as SVGIG (reference sequence). This CDR3 has 15 amino acids. Trimming stripped 2 bases from V and 0 bases from J, with 14 bases between. The CDR3 DNA is TGTGCCTGGAGTCCAGGCCACGCGAGCTCCTACGAGCAGTACTTC. This codes for CAWSPGHASSYEQYF.

As DNA, the CDR3 is TGTGCCATCAGTGCCCCCACATCGGGTCAGGAGACCCAGTACTTC. Its translation is CAISAPTSGQETQYF. The V call is TRBV10-3, the J call TRBJ2-5, with D unresolved. Germline-derived CDR1 and CDR2 are ENHRY and SYGVKD. V was shortened by 4 bases and J by 5 bases, with 17 bases between the two germline ends. The length of the CDR3 is 15 residues.

This rearrangement joins TRBV5-4 to TRBJ2-7; D may match TRBD1 or TRBD2 (5 bases each). This CDR3 is 12 amino acids long. V was trimmed by 4 bases and J by 6 bases, leaving 11 bases between them. The germline V gene has CDR1 SGHNT and CDR2 YYREEE (reference sequence). CDR3 DNA sequence: TGTGCCAGCAGCAGAGGGACGCGCGAGCAGTACTTC. Translating gives CASSRGTREQYF.

The chain joins TRBV25-1 to TRBJ1-2, with 10 bases identical to TRBD1. The germline V gene encodes CDR1 MGHDK and CDR2 SYGVNS. The CDR3 is 15 residues long. After removal of 1 base from V and 7 bases from J, the junction contained 6 bases not matched to a gene. CDR3 sequence: CASSESGQGVGGYTF. The CDR3 coding sequence is TGTGCCAGCAGTGAATCCGGACAGGGGGTGGGTGGCTACACCTTC.

This chain uses TRBV4-2 with TRBJ1-5; D perhaps matches TRBD1 (5 bases). Germline lookup yields CDR1 LGHNA and CDR2 YNFKEQ. The CDR3 length is 16 residues. Trimming pared 0 bases from V and 2 bases from J, leaving 11 bases between. The CDR3 reads CASSQEGEGGNQPQHF. In DNA form, the CDR3 reads TGTGCCAGCAGCCAAGAAGGGGAAGGGGGCAATCAGCCCCAGCATTTT.

This clone was picked up a small number of times. The CDR3 reads CASSYRDHQPQHF. The CDR3 DNA is TGTGCCAGCAGTTACCGGGACCATCAGCCCCAGCATTTT. The rearrangement joins TRBV6-5 to TRBJ1-5; a weak D match, TRBD1 (5 bases). This CDR3 spans 13 amino acids. Germline assignment: CDR1 MNHEY and CDR2 SVGAGI. V was shortened by 2 bases and J by 5 bases, with 7 bases between the two germline ends.

The chain uses TRBV5-1 and TRBJ2-3, with 9 bases matching TRBD2. CDR3 length equals 15 residues. Per the germline V gene, CDR1 is SGHRS and CDR2 is YFSETQ. Trimming cost V 3 bases and J 0 bases; bases outside gene matches: 2. The CDR3 DNA reads TGCGCCAGCAGCTATAGCGGGGGTAGCACAGATACGCAGTATTTT. Protein sequence: CASSYSGGSTDTQYF.

The rearrangement uses TRBV28 and TRBJ2-7; unclear D gene. Germline V gives CDR1 MDHEN, CDR2 SYDVKM. V lost 6 bases and J lost 2, with 8 bases in between. The CDR3 runs to 12 residues. The CDR3 bases are TGTGCCAGCAGGGTCAAAGCCTACGAGCAGTACTTC. Protein: CASRVKAYEQYF.

The chain carries TRBV7-2 and TRBJ1-3; no clear D. V was shortened by 1 base and J by 0 bases, with 7 bases between the two germline ends. Germline CDR1 SGHTA, CDR2 FQGNSA. The CDR3 spans 15 residues. The CDR3 region is CASSLGIPSGNTIYF. CDR3 nucleotides: TGTGCCAGCAGCTTAGGGATACCCTCTGGAAACACCATATATTTT.

This clone was counted a few times. The chain recombines TRBV27 with TRBJ2-1; D unclear. V lost 5 bases and J 0 bases, leaving 14 bases between the germline ends. Germline CDR1 and CDR2: MNHEY and SMNVEV (reference sequence). The CDR3 loop spans 16 amino acids. CDR3 sequence (DNA): TGTGCCAGCAGTCCCCCGGGCGTCCACTCCTACAATGAGCAGTTCTTC. Translating it yields CASSPPGVHSYNEQFF.

The V gene is TRBV18, the J gene TRBJ2-7; no clear D gene. Trimming removed 3 bases from V and 4 bases from J, with 19 bases in between. The CDR3 has 16 amino acids. Germline V gene lookup returns CDR1 KGHSH and CDR2 LQKENI. The CDR3 protein is CASSPLSESSYYEQYF. CDR3 DNA sequence: TGTGCCAGCTCACCTCTCAGCGAGTCGAGTTATTACGAGCAGTACTTC. Variable domain in full (rest from reference TRBV18 and TRBJ2-7): NAGVMQNPRHLVRRRGQEARLRCSPMKGHSHVYWYRQLPEEGLKFMVYLQKENIIDESGMPKERFSAEFPKEGPSILRIQQVVRGDSAAYFCASSPLSESSYYEQYFGPGTRLTVT.

The chain uses TRBV29-1 and TRBJ2-7; D possibly corresponds to TRBD1 (6 bases). This CDR3 is built from 14 residues. Germline CDR1 is SQVTM and CDR2 is ANQGSEA. V was clipped by 5 bases and J by 2 bases, with 16 bases between them. This CDR3 reads CSVYYLQGPYEQYF. The CDR3 nucleotides are TGCAGCGTTTACTATCTACAGGGCCCCTACGAGCAGTACTTC.

The chain employs TRBV4-3 and TRBJ2-3; 8 bases match TRBD2. V trimming: 2 bases; J trimming: 2 bases; junction bases outside the gene matches: 12. The CDR3 loop spans 18 amino acids. Germline V gives CDR1 LGHNA, CDR2 YSLEER. The DNA of the CDR3 is TGCGCCAGCAGCCAAAACCCCAGGACGGGGGGGTTCACAGATACGCAGTATTTT. Its translation is CASSQNPRTGGFTDTQYF.

This chain uses TRBV7-9 with TRBJ2-6; D perhaps matches TRBD1 (6 bases). Trimming removed 4 bases at V and 2 bases at J, with 9 bases between. Germline values: CDR1 SEHNR, CDR2 FQNEAQ (reference sequence). The CDR3 contains 15 residues. In DNA form, the CDR3 reads TGTGCCAGCAGCTCAGAGGGGGCTGGGGCCAACGTCCTGACTTTC. Encoded protein: CASSSEGAGANVLTF.

The DNA for the CDR3 is TGTGCCTGGAGCGGGACGGGAGATGGCGGCTACACCTTC. It is translated as CAWSGTGDGGYTF. V is TRBV30 and J is TRBJ1-2; D perhaps matches TRBD1 (5 bases). The CDR3 extends over 13 amino acids. Looked up from germline, CDR1 is GTSNPN and CDR2 is SVGIG (reference sequence). V was cut by 3 bases and J by 8 bases, with 16 bases left in between.